These 32 T cell receptor beta chains originate from one sample sequenced in a study of shared clonotypes between healthy human individuals. Libraries were prepared by immunoSEQ multiplex PCR; TCRdb keeps only in-frame clonotypes and omits some of them. The table records approximately 2.3 million clones, over 85% of them present only once. The sample consisted of naive CD4+ T cells from PBMCs. Subset noted: CD45RA+ positively selected. Source of these receptors: a man aged 18 to 30 in good health. Some clones in this sample may be carry-over from other donors' samples.

The chain carries TRBV7-2 and TRBJ2-3, with D unclear. The ends were cut back, 1 base at V and 6 bases at J, with 11 bases in the middle. This CDR3 is 14 amino acids long. Looked up from germline, CDR1 is SGHTA and CDR2 is FQGNSA. The DNA for the CDR3 is TGTGCCAGCAGCTTAGATCGGTCTCCCGATACGCAGTATTTT. It specifies CASSLDRSPDTQYF.

J is TRBJ2-6 and V is TRBV28, with TRBD2 matching 11 bases. There are 19 residues in the CDR3. Germline CDR1 MDHEN, CDR2 SYDVKM. Trimming at V came to 2 bases and at J to 1 base, leaving 7 bases not matched to a gene. CDR3 residues: CASSLGGSGRVSGANVLTF. The CDR3 DNA sequence: TGTGCCAGCAGTTTAGGAGGTAGCGGGAGGGTATCTGGGGCCAACGTCCTGACTTTC.

The chain has TRBV6-6 and TRBJ2-1, with D tentatively TRBD2 (6 bases). Per the germline V gene, CDR1 is MNHNY and CDR2 is SVGAGI (reference sequence). The V end lost 2 bases, the J end lost 0 bases, and 11 bases lay between the germline ends. The CDR3 extends over 16 amino acids. The CDR3 spells CASSYGAGSSYNEQFF. CDR3 DNA: TGTGCCAGCAGTTACGGGGCGGGGAGCTCCTACAATGAGCAGTTCTTC.

This chain joins TRBV4-1 and TRBJ2-7; D remains unclear. This CDR3 has 14 residues. V was trimmed by 4 bases and J by 6 bases, leaving 16 bases between them. Looked up from germline, CDR1 is MGHRA and CDR2 is YSYEKL. The CDR3 nucleotides read TGCGCCAGCAGCCCGGACCCCCGGCGGCTCGAGCAGTACTTC. It is translated as CASSPDPRRLEQYF.

The chain joins TRBV5-4 to TRBJ2-5, with D perhaps TRBD1 (6 bases). Germline CDR1 and CDR2: SGHNT and YYREEE (reference sequence). V was clipped by 0 bases and J by 1 base, with 16 bases between them. The CDR3 totals 17 residues. CDR3 bases: TGTGCCAGCAGCTTGGGGGACAAGGGTTCGGGCCAAGAGACCCAGTACTTC. The encoded protein is CASSLGDKGSGQETQYF.

This clone was seen a single time. J is TRBJ2-5 and V is TRBV29-1, with D tentatively TRBD1 (5 bases). Germline V lookup: CDR1 SQVTM, CDR2 ANQGSEA. Trimming removed 0 bases at V and 1 base at J, with 9 bases between. The CDR3 is made up of 14 amino acids. The CDR3 reads CSVEEGPLQETQYF. CDR3 DNA sequence: TGCAGCGTTGAAGAGGGGCCGCTCCAAGAGACCCAGTACTTC.

This clone was detected only once. The chain uses TRBV27 and TRBJ2-4, with a tentative D call TRBD2 (6 bases). With 6 bases removed from V and 0 bases from J, the gap between germline ends came to 24 bases. This CDR3 spans 19 amino acids. CDR1 is MNHEY, CDR2 SMNVEV, per germline (reference sequence). CDR3 protein: CASSPAGGADQLAKNIQYF. CDR3 DNA: TGTGCCAGCAGCCCCGCCGGAGGGGCCGATCAACTAGCCAAAAACATTCAGTACTTC.

The rearrangement links TRBV11-2 to TRBJ2-2; D may be TRBD2 (6 bases). This CDR3 contains 16 residues. Trimming removed 1 base at V and 6 bases at J, with 15 bases between. CDR1 and CDR2 (germline): SGHAT, FQNNGV. CDR3 sequence: CASSLAVTRIPGELFF. CDR3 DNA: TGTGCCAGCAGCTTAGCGGTGACTAGGATTCCCGGGGAGCTGTTTTTT.

This chain links TRBV28 with TRBJ2-3; TRBD1 is a possible D gene (6 bases). The germline V and J ends were trimmed by 9 bases and 7 bases, with 14 bases remaining between them. In germline, CDR1 is MDHEN, CDR2 SYDVKM. This CDR3 has 12 residues. The CDR3 bases are TGTGCCAGTGGAACAGGGACAAATACGCAGTATTTT. This gives the protein CASGTGTNTQYF.

V and J are TRBV27 and TRBJ1-6; D is unclear. Trimming removed 2 bases at V and 7 bases at J, with 3 bases between. The CDR3 is made up of 12 amino acids. Germline CDR1 reads MNHEY; CDR2 reads SMNVEV (reference sequence). The CDR3 bases are TGTGCCAGCAGTTTAACCAATTCACCCCTCCACTTT. It yields the protein CASSLTNSPLHF.

For this clone: At one of its ends the junction is not consistent with the germline gene, which may arise from a read error. This chain joins TRBV28 and TRBJ2-1, with 7 bases identical to TRBD2. This CDR3 is built from 18 residues. CDR1 is MDHEN and CDR2 is SYDVKM in the germline V gene. This CDR3 is CASSFPGWRGSSYNGQFF. Here the CDR3 DNA reads TGTGCCAGCAGTTTTCCGGGGTGGCGGGGGAGCTCCTACAATGGGCAGTTCTTC.

This clone was counted once. The V gene is TRBV5-1, the J gene TRBJ2-3; possibly TRBD1 for D (6 bases). This CDR3 is built from 14 residues. Looked up from germline, CDR1 is SGHRS and CDR2 is YFSETQ. V gave up 4 bases and J gave up 0 bases, with 9 bases separating them. The CDR3 coding sequence is TGCGCCAGCAGCCCCGACAGGAGCACAGATACGCAGTATTTT. Amino acid sequence: CASSPDRSTDTQYF.

The rearrangement joins TRBV27 to TRBJ2-1, with TRBD1 identical over 8 bases. V dropped 5 bases and J dropped 0; count of bases not matched to a gene: 9. Germline CDR1 is MNHEY and CDR2 is SMNVEV (reference sequence). The CDR3 totals 17 residues. The CDR3 is CASSPGTGRSSYNEQFF. In nucleotides, the CDR3 is TGTGCCAGCAGTCCGGGGACAGGCCGAAGCTCCTACAATGAGCAGTTCTTC.

This sequence joins TRBV11-3 and TRBJ2-5; TRBD2 matches 7 bases. The J call may not be correct, given that the DNA end is closer to TRBJ2-7. This CDR3 contains 12 residues. Germline V gene data show CDR1 as SGHNT and CDR2 as YENEEA. CDR3 in DNA: TGTGCCAGCAGCTCGGGACTACGCGAGCAGTACTTC. Amino acid sequence: CASSSGLREQYF.

The V call is TRBV9, the J call TRBJ1-2; 7 bases are shared with TRBD1. V lost 0 bases, J lost 1 base, and 6 bases stayed unmatched. CDR3 length: 16 residues. CDR1 is SGDLS, CDR2 YYNGEE, per germline. Written as DNA, the CDR3 is TGTGCCAGCAGCGTAGGCCGGGACAGTTATAACTATGGCTACACCTTC. Its protein is CASSVGRDSYNYGYTF.

The chain couples TRBV29-1 to TRBJ1-5; D not certain. Germline CDR1 reads SQVTM; CDR2 reads ANQGSEA. The length of the CDR3 is 12 residues. V gave up 4 bases and J gave up 7 bases, with 11 bases separating them. The CDR3 DNA is TGCAGCGTTGTAAACGGTAACCAGCCCCAGCATTTT. It translates to CSVVNGNQPQHF.

The genes are TRBV5-8 and TRBJ2-3; D is unresolved. V lost 2 bases and J lost 1, with 5 bases in between. CDR1 and CDR2 from the germline V gene are SGHTS and YDEGEE. This CDR3 has 13 amino acids. The CDR3 nucleotides read TGTGCCAGCAGCTTAAAGGGCACAGATACGCAGTATTTT. Protein: CASSLKGTDTQYF. Filled out from reference TRBV5-8 and TRBJ2-3, the complete variable domain reads EAGVTQSPTHLIKTRGQQATLRCSPISGHTSVYWYQQALGLGLQFLLWYDEGEERNRGNFPPRFSGRQFPNYSSELNVNALELEDSALYLCASSLKGTDTQYFGPGTRLTVL.

The chain has TRBV4-3 and TRBJ2-6; D is undetermined. The germline V gene has CDR1 LGHNA and CDR2 YSLEER. This CDR3 has 16 amino acids. Between the trimmed V and J ends, which lost 5 bases and 2 bases, there was a span of 13 bases. The CDR3 loop reads CASSSRSRTGANVLTF. The CDR3 bases are TGCGCCAGCAGCTCCCGTTCGAGGACTGGGGCCAACGTCCTGACTTTC.

The V call is TRBV11-3, the J call TRBJ2-7; D call uncertain. V was shortened by 5 bases and J by 0 bases, with 11 bases between the two germline ends. The CDR3 is 14 residues long. The V gene's germline CDR1 is SGHNT and CDR2 YENEEA. Here the CDR3 DNA reads TGTGCCAGCAGCCCCCACCGGAGCTCCTACGAGCAGTACTTC. Residues: CASSPHRSSYEQYF.

Worth noting for this clone: Additional DNA sequences in this sample encode the identical CDR3. The chain is built from TRBV18 and TRBJ2-7; TRBD2 might be the D (6 bases). Germline V gives CDR1 KGHSH, CDR2 LQKENI. The CDR3 runs to 13 residues. With 3 bases removed from V and 2 bases from J, the gap between germline ends came to 8 bases. CDR3: CASSPGLPYEQYF. As DNA, the CDR3 is TGTGCCAGCTCACCGGGACTTCCCTACGAGCAGTACTTC. The full variable domain, rest sourced from reference TRBV18 and TRBJ2-7, is NAGVMQNPRHLVRRRGQEARLRCSPMKGHSHVYWYRQLPEEGLKFMVYLQKENIIDESGMPKERFSAEFPKEGPSILRIQQVVRGDSAAYFCASSPGLPYEQYFGPGTRLTVT.

The chain couples TRBV5-4 to TRBJ2-5; the match to TRBD2 covers 8 bases. Germline-derived CDR1 and CDR2 are SGHNT and YYREEE (reference sequence). The CDR3 is 15 residues long. J gave up 7 bases and V 2 bases, and 10 bases lay outside the gene matches. This chain's CDR3 is CASSFDGRAYGTQYF. CDR3 bases: TGTGCCAGCAGCTTCGACGGGAGGGCCTATGGGACCCAGTACTTC.

This sequence joins TRBV7-2 and TRBJ1-1, with 12 bases identical to TRBD1. There are 19 residues in the CDR3. Losses at the gene ends were 5 bases for V and 11 bases for J; bases not matched to a gene: 24. CDR1 is SGHTA and CDR2 is FQGNSA in the germline V gene. CDR3 in DNA: TGTGCCAGCAGCACAATAACCTCCGGGACAGGGGGCGCGAGGTCCAAGGCTTTCTTT. It encodes CASSTITSGTGGARSKAFF. The variable domain in full, with the rest retrieved from reference TRBV7-2 and TRBJ1-1, is GAGVSQSPSNKVTEKGKDVELRCDPISGHTALYWYRQSLGQGLEFLIYFQGNSAPDKSGLPSDRFSAERTGGSVSTLTIQRTQQEDSAVYLCASSTITSGTGGARSKAFFGQGTRLTVV.

This clone was seen only once. V is TRBV27 and J is TRBJ1-2, with D possibly being TRBD1 (6 bases). The germline V gene has CDR1 MNHEY and CDR2 SMNVEV (reference sequence). This CDR3 region has 13 residues. V lost 5 bases and J 8 bases, leaving 15 bases between the germline ends. The chain's CDR3 is CASSNDRKRGYTF. The CDR3 DNA follows: TGTGCCAGCAGTAACGACAGGAAAAGAGGCTACACCTTC.

The V call is TRBV6-5, the J call TRBJ2-2; D perhaps matches TRBD2 (5 bases). The CDR3 loop spans 15 amino acids. CDR1 and CDR2 (germline): MNHEY, SVGAGI. V was clipped by 4 bases and J by 0 bases, with 9 bases between them. The chain's CDR3 is CASSFDGTNTGELFF. CDR3 bases: TGTGCCAGCAGTTTCGACGGGACGAACACCGGGGAGCTGTTTTTT.

V usage is TRBV14 and J usage is TRBJ2-3; TRBD1 is a possible D gene (5 bases). The CDR3 is 14 amino acids. Germline V gene lookup returns CDR1 SGHDN and CDR2 FVKESK. Trimming pared 5 bases from V and 5 bases from J, leaving 14 bases between. In DNA form, the CDR3 reads TGTGCCAGCAGCGCCCCAGGGAAGGGAGATACGCAGTATTTT. Protein: CASSAPGKGDTQYF.

This chain links TRBV7-3 with TRBJ2-3, with 14 bases identical to TRBD2. Germline trimming cut 4 bases from V and 2 bases from J; bases unmatched to any gene: 5. This CDR3 has 17 residues. Per germline, CDR1 SGHTA and CDR2 FQGTGA. The CDR3 loop is CASSWGLAGVNTDTQYF. The CDR3 bases are TGTGCCAGCAGCTGGGGACTAGCGGGAGTGAACACAGATACGCAGTATTTT.

Only one count was recorded for this clone. The V and J genes are TRBV21-1 and TRBJ2-2; whether TRBD1, the table's D call, matches the DNA was not checked. TRBV21-1 is tagged as a pseudogene. There are 20 residues in the CDR3. Here the CDR3 DNA reads TGTGCCAGCAGCAAAGTGTTGGGTTTAGGGGACAGGGGGCCGTGCGGGGAGCTGTTTTTT. Encoded protein: CASSKVLGLGDRGPCGELFF.

Of note for this clone: Other DNA variants within this sample encode the same CDR3. V usage is TRBV5-1 and J usage is TRBJ1-1, with TRBD1 as a possible D gene (6 bases). V was shortened by 1 base and J by 1 base, with 8 bases between the two germline ends. This CDR3 region has 14 residues. Germline V CDR1 and CDR2: SGHRS, YFSETQ. The CDR3 nucleotides are TGCGCCAGCAGCTTGAGGGGACAGAACACTGAAGCTTTCTTT. This sequence encodes CASSLRGQNTEAFF.

With regard to this clone: Sequence at one end of the junction differs from germline and may be a read error. This chain uses TRBV29-1 with TRBJ2-5; D assignment may be TRBD1 or TRBD2 (5 bases each). Germline CDR1 SQVTM, CDR2 ANQGSEA. CDR3 length equals 12 residues. The CDR3 region has the DNA TGCAGCGAGGGGACGCCTCAAGGGACCCAGTACTTC. It is translated as CSEGTPQGTQYF.

The chain has TRBV5-1 and TRBJ1-1; D gene unclear. Trimming pared 2 bases from V and 4 bases from J, leaving 18 bases between. Germline V gives CDR1 SGHRS, CDR2 YFSETQ. The CDR3 spans 16 residues. CDR3 in amino acids: CASSFNTPPSFTEAFF. The CDR3 DNA reads TGCGCCAGCAGCTTTAATACTCCCCCTAGTTTCACTGAAGCTTTCTTT.

The chain joins TRBV5-1 to TRBJ2-5; tentatively, D is TRBD1 or TRBD2 (7 bases each). Trimming stripped 4 bases from V and 4 bases from J, with 17 bases between. The CDR3 runs to 15 residues. Germline loops: CDR1 SGHRS, CDR2 YFSETQ. Here the CDR3 DNA reads TGCGCCAGCAGCAATACAGGGGAGGGAGGAGAGACCCAGTACTTC. Its translation is CASSNTGEGGETQYF.

The rearrangement uses TRBV18 and TRBJ1-2; D remains ambiguous. CDR3 length: 14 residues. Trimming removed 2 bases from V and 7 bases from J, with 14 bases in between. Germline V lookup: CDR1 KGHSH, CDR2 LQKENI. The CDR3 protein is CASSPTTLTAGYTF. The CDR3 DNA is TGTGCCAGCTCACCAACGACGTTAACGGCTGGCTACACCTTC.